The T cell receptor beta chain described here comes from a study of control samples from healthy donors and cancer patients. J gave up 6 bases and V 1 base, and 20 bases lay outside the gene matches. Germline V gives CDR1 SGHRS, CDR2 YFSETQ. CDR3 length: 20 amino acids. Sequencing was performed with immunoSEQ multiplex PCR; in TCRdb, only in-frame clones are kept and a portion is missing. The sample records about 180,000 clones, nearly 90% being singletons. Specimen: blood. The sequence was obtained from a woman in her forties or fifties in good health. The chain employs TRBV5-1 and TRBJ2-3, with 10 positions matching TRBD2. The chain's CDR3 is CASSLNGRTSGLSTPDTQYF. In DNA form, the CDR3 reads TGCGCCAGCAGCTTGAATGGACGGACTAGCGGACTTTCGACCCCGGATACGCAGTATTTT.